This T cell receptor beta chain emerged from a study of OX40 agonist ivuxolimab in advanced cancers. Per germline, CDR1 SGHAT and CDR2 FQNNGV. The CDR3 covers 11 residues. V shed 5 bases and J shed 4 bases, with 6 bases lying between them. Data came from immunoSEQ multiplex PCR; TCRdb stores just in-frame clones and leaves some out. The sample shows 100,000 to 120,000 clones, more than 70% of them seen only once. The chain recombines TRBV11-2 with TRBJ2-7; D uncertain. This clonotype was sampled from an adult with an advanced solid tumor such as melanoma, head and neck, liver or kidney cancer. Material: CD4+ or CD8+ T cells sorted from blood, obtained in a trial of the OX40 agonist ivuxolimab. CDR3 region: CASSLIYEQYF. The CDR3 region has the DNA TGTGCCAGCAGCCTCATATACGAGCAGTACTTC.